The next 10 T cell receptor beta chains were all read from a single sample in a study of early T cells in non-severe SARS-CoV-2 infection. TCRdb ran MiXCR on the 5' RACE reads and lists one entry per CDR3 protein. The table records about 62,000 distinct CDR3 sequences, approximately 10% of them present only once. Sequencing was performed on whole blood. Receptors originate from an adult who was a healthcare worker with PCR-confirmed SARS-CoV-2 infection or an uninfected control (not recorded which).

This clonotype has a handful of counts. J is TRBJ1-1 and V is TRBV12-3 or TRBV12-4, with 7 bases aligning to TRBD1. The CDR3 consists of 12 residues. Trimming removed 6 bases from V and 7 bases from J; junction bases left unmatched: 5. This CDR3 is CASRGGQSEAFF. The CDR3 region has the DNA TGTGCCAGCAGGGGGGGACAGAGTGAAGCTTTCTTT.

The rearrangement links TRBV6-1 to TRBJ1-2; D is ambiguous. The CDR3 contains 13 residues. Deletions cut 8 bases from V and 2 bases from J, with 12 bases between. Germline CDR1 and CDR2: MNHNS and SASEGT. The CDR3 region is CASVLLPNYGYTF. The CDR3 bases are TGTGCCAGCGTGCTCCTCCCCAACTATGGCTACACCTTC.

This clonotype has ten or more counts. The rearrangement uses TRBV18 and TRBJ2-3, with TRBD2 identical over 13 bases. The CDR3 extends over 17 amino acids. V gave up 0 bases and J gave up 5 bases; unmatched junction bases: 5. CDR1 KGHSH and CDR2 LQKENI come from the germline V gene. DNA of the CDR3: TGTGCCAGCTCACCACCAACTAGCGGGGGGGCCGGAGATACGCAGTATTTT. It specifies CASSPPTSGGAGDTQYF. The full variable domain, in which reference TRBV18 and TRBJ2-3 provide the parts outside the CDR3, is NAGVMQNPRHLVRRRGQEARLRCSPMKGHSHVYWYRQLPEEGLKFMVYLQKENIIDESGMPKERFSAEFPKEGPSILRIQQVVRGDSAAYFCASSPPTSGGAGDTQYFGPGTRLTVL.

About this clonotype itself: This may stem from a read error, because a much larger clone lies one nucleotide away. The chain carries TRBV10-1 and TRBJ2-3; D ambiguous. The CDR3 is made up of 13 amino acids. Germline V gives CDR1 WNHNN, CDR2 SYGVQD (reference sequence). CDR3 nucleotide sequence: TGCTCCAGCAGTGAGTCGACAAGTCTAGCGCAGTATTTT. Amino acids: CSSSESTSLAQYF.

This chain connects TRBV3-1 to TRBJ2-6; D gene unclear. The length of the CDR3 is 18 residues. Germline assignment: CDR1 LGHDT and CDR2 YNNKEL (reference sequence). V was pared by 4 bases and J by 5 bases, with 21 bases between. The chain's CDR3 is CASSLLPQSLIRANVLTF. DNA of the CDR3: TGTGCCAGCAGCCTTCTCCCCCAGAGCCTGATCCGGGCCAACGTCCTGACTTTC.

At least ten counts were recorded for this clonotype. This sequence joins TRBV12-3 or TRBV12-4 and TRBJ1-2; 10 bases match TRBD1. V was pared by 5 bases and J by 4 bases, with 7 bases of the junction left unmatched. The CDR3 consists of 15 residues. The chain's CDR3 is CASSPTGQGGYGYTF. CDR3 nucleotide sequence: TGTGCCAGCAGTCCGACTGGACAGGGGGGCTATGGCTACACCTTC.

This clonotype has a count of ten or more. The chain links TRBV5-1 to TRBJ1-3; no reliable D call. V was clipped by 4 bases and J by 0 bases, with 17 bases between them. Germline values: CDR1 SGHRS, CDR2 YFSETQ. This CDR3 contains 17 residues. The CDR3 region is CASSTRSQDRSGNTIYF. The CDR3 coding sequence is TGCGCCAGCAGCACCCGCTCCCAGGACCGCTCTGGAAACACCATATATTTT.

This chain connects TRBV5-4 to TRBJ2-2, with TRBD2 matching 14 bases. The CDR3 is 18 amino acids. The trim removed 4 bases at V and 4 bases at J, leaving 9 bases unmatched. Germline-derived CDR1 and CDR2 are SGHNT and YYREEE (reference sequence). As DNA, the CDR3 is TGTGCCAGCAGCCAGGGGACTAGCGGGGGCCTGAGCACCGGGGAGCTGTTTTTT. Translating it yields CASSQGTSGGLSTGELFF.

The chain has TRBV5-6 and TRBJ1-2; 7 bases align to TRBD1. Germline-derived CDR1 and CDR2 are SGHDT and YYEEEE. V trimming: 4 bases; J trimming: 3 bases; junction bases outside the gene matches: 18. This CDR3 is 18 amino acids long. The CDR3 spells CASSLTRDSYRGYYGYTF. In nucleotides, the CDR3 is TGTGCCAGCAGCCTAACTCGGGACAGCTATAGGGGGTACTATGGCTACACCTTC.

This clonotype appeared a few times. The chain is built from TRBV7-2 and TRBJ2-5; TRBD2 agrees at 7 bases. This CDR3 spans 17 amino acids. CDR1 is SGHTA, CDR2 FQGNSA, per germline. V lost 1 base, J lost 3 bases, and 11 bases stayed unmatched. CDR3 sequence reads: CASSLGSQRGNKETQYF. CDR3 nucleotide sequence: TGTGCCAGCAGCTTAGGATCTCAGCGGGGTAACAAAGAGACCCAGTACTTC.